This T cell receptor beta chain was found in a study of T cell responses to AZD1222 COVID-19 vaccine. Study findings and constraints: Nearly half of the spike-specific TCRs reportedly recognize variant regions that carry no mutations.

Worth noting for this clone: The target antigen is unknown.

Germline V gene data show CDR1 as SGHDT and CDR2 as YYEEEE. V was shortened by 4 bases and J by 0 bases, with 13 bases between the two germline ends. The CDR3 extends over 16 amino acids. TCRdb's table, derived via immunoSEQ multiplex PCR, lists solely in-frame clones and lacks some. The sample contains approximately 140,000 clones, 88% of which appear only once. This TCR was recovered from an adult in good health. Sample: peripheral blood, taken on day 0 of AZD1222 vaccination. J is TRBJ1-4 and V is TRBV5-6; D perhaps matches TRBD1 (5 bases). The CDR3 DNA follows: TGTGCCAGCAGCCTTGCCCCGACAGCAACTAATGAAAAACTGTTTTTT. It yields the protein CASSLAPTATNEKLFF.